Reported below is one T cell receptor beta chain. Antigen: not known. Trimming pared 2 bases from V and 3 bases from J, leaving 2 bases between. Germline CDR1 reads MNHEY; CDR2 reads SVGAGI. This CDR3 spans 12 amino acids. This entry is derived from a study of Ad26.COV2.S vaccination and SARS-CoV-2 variants. As for the study in general: As a participant in COV1001, the donor was in the Ad26.COV2.S trial arm. Ad26.COV2.S, an intramuscular injection, was given once or twice 56 days apart. Regarding the study as a whole: Placebo recipients trailed vaccine recipients in spike-specific TCR breadth.

Treatment indicated: about 20 received Ad26.COV2.S at low or high dose, single or two shots; five or six received placebo; per-sample allocation not given. The samples were gathered on day 63 after the first injection of vaccine or placebo. Using immunoSEQ multiplex PCR, the repertoire was profiled, and TCRdb retains in-frame clones only, with some absent. The sample holds roughly 380,000 clones, more than 75% seen once. This clonotype originated in a person aged 18 to 65 who received the Ad26.COV2.S COVID-19 vaccine or a placebo. The rearrangement links TRBV6-5 to TRBJ1-5, with D hard to call. This sample comprised peripheral blood, obtained in a trial of Ad26.COV2.S vaccine versus placebo. DNA for the CDR3: TGTGCCAGCAGTTACCTCAATCAGCCCCAGCATTTT. Protein sequence: CASSYLNQPQHF.